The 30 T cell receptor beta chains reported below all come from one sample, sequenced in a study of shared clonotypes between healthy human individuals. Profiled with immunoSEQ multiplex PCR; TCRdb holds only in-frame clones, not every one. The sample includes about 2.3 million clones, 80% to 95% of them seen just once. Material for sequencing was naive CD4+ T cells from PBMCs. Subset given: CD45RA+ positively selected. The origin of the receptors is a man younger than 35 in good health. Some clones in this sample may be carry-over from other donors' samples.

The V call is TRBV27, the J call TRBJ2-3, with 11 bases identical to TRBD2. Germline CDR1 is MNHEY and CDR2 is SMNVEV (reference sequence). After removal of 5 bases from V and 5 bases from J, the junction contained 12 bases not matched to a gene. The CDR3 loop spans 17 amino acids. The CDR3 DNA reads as TGTGCCAGCAGTCCCAGACCGGGACTAGCGGAGGGAGATACGCAGTATTTT. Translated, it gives CASSPRPGLAEGDTQYF.

This CDR3 is CASSGRRQDNQPQHF. CDR3 DNA sequence: TGTGCCAGCAGTGGAAGAAGACAGGACAATCAGCCCCAGCATTTT. This chain joins TRBV28 and TRBJ1-5; D possibly corresponds to TRBD1 (6 bases). The V end lost 5 bases, the J end lost 3 bases, and 14 bases lay between the germline ends. The CDR3 extends over 15 amino acids. Germline CDR1 and CDR2: MDHEN and SYDVKM.

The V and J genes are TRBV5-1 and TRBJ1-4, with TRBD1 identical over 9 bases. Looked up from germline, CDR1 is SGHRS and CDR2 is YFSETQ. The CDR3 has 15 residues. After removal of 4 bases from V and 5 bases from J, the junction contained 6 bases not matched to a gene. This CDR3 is CASSPETGGNEKLFF. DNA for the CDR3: TGCGCCAGCAGCCCTGAGACAGGGGGAAATGAAAAACTGTTTTTT.

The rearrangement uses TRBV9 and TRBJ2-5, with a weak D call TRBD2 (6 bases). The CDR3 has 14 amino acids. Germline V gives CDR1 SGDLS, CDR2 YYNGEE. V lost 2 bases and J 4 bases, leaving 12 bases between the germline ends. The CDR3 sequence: CASSVTGVSETQYF. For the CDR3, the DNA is TGTGCCAGCAGCGTCACGGGGGTGTCAGAGACCCAGTACTTC.

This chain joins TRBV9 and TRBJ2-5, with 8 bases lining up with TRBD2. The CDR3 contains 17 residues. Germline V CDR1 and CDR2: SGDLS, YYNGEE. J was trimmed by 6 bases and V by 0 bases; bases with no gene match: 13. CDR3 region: CASSVDWSGGRGKTQYF. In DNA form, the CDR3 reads TGTGCCAGCAGCGTAGACTGGTCGGGAGGGCGGGGGAAGACCCAGTACTTC.

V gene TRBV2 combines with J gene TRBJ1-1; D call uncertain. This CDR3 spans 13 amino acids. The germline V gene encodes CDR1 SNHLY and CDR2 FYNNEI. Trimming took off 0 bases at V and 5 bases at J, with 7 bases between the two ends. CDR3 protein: CASSEAWATEAFF. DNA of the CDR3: TGTGCCAGCAGTGAAGCATGGGCGACTGAAGCTTTCTTT.

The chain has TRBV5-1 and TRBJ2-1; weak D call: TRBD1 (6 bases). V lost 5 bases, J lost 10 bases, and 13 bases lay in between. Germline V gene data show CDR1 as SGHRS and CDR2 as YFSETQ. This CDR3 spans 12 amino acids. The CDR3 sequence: CASRGGVHEQFF. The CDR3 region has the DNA TGCGCCAGCAGAGGGGGAGTCCACGAGCAGTTCTTC.

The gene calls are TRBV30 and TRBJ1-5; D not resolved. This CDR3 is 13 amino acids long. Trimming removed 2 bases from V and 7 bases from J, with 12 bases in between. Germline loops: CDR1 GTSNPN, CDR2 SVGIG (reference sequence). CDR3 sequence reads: CAWSFQVEQPQHF. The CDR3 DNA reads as TGTGCCTGGAGTTTCCAAGTGGAGCAGCCCCAGCATTTT.

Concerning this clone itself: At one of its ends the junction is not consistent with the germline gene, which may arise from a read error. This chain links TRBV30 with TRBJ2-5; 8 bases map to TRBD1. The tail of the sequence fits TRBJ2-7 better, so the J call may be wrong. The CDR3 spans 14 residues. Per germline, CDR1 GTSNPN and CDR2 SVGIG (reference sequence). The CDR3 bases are TGTGTCTGGAGCGGACAGGGACTCTCCTACGAGCAGTACTTC. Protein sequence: CVWSGQGLSYEQYF.

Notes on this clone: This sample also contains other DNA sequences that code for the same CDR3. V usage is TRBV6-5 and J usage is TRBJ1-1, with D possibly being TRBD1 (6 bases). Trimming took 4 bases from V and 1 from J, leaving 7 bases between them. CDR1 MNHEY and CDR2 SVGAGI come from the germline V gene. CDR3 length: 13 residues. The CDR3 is CASSSQGNTEAFF. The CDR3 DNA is TGTGCCAGCAGTTCACAGGGGAACACTGAAGCTTTCTTT.

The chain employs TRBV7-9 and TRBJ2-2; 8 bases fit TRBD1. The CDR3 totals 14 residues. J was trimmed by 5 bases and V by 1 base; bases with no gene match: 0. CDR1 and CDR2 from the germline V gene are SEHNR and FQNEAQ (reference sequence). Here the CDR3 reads CASSLDRGTGELFF. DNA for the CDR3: TGTGCCAGCAGCTTAGACAGGGGGACCGGGGAGCTGTTTTTT.

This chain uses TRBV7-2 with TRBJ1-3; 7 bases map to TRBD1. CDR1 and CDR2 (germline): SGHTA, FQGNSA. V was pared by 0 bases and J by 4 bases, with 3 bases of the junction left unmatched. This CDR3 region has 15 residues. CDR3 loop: CASSLAGGAGNTIYF. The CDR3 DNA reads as TGTGCCAGCAGCTTAGCAGGGGGCGCGGGAAACACCATATATTTT.

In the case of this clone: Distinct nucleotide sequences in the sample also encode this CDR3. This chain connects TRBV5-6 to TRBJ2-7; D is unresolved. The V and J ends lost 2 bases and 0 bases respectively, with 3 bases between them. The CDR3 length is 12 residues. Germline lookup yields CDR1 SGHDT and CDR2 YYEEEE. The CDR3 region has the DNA TGTGCCAGCAGCTTCAGCTCCTACGAGCAGTACTTC. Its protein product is CASSFSSYEQYF.

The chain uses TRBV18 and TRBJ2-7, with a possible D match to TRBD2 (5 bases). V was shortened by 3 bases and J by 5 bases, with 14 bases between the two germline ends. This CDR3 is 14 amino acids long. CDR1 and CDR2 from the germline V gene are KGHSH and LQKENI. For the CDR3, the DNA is TGTGCCAGCTCACCCGGAGGAGGTTCCCACGAGCAGTACTTC. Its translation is CASSPGGGSHEQYF.

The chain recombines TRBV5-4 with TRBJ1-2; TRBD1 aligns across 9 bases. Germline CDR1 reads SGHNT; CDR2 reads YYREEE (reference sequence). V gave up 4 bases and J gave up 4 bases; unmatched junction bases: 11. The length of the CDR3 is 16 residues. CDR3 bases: TGTGCCAGCAGCATGTTAAGCGGACAGGGGACCTATGGCTACACCTTC. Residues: CASSMLSGQGTYGYTF. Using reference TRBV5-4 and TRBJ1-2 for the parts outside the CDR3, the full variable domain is ETGVTQSPTHLIKTRGQQVTLRCSSQSGHNTVSWYQQALGQGPQFIFQYYREEENGRGNFPPRFSGLQFPNYSSELNVNALELDDSALYLCASSMLSGQGTYGYTFGSGTRLTVV.

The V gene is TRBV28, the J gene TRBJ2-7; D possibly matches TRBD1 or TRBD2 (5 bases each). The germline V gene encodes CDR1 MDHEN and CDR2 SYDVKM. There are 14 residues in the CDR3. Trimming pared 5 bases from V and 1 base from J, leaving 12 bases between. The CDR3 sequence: CASSPRGFSYEQYF. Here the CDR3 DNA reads TGTGCCAGCAGTCCCCGGGGCTTTTCCTACGAGCAGTACTTC.

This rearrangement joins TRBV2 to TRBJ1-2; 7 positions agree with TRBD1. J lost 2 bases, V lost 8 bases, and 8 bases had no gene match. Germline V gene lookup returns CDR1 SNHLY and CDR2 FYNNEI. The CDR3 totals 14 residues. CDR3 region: CASLPPGQNYGYTF. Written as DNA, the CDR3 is TGTGCCAGCCTCCCACCGGGACAGAACTATGGCTACACCTTC.

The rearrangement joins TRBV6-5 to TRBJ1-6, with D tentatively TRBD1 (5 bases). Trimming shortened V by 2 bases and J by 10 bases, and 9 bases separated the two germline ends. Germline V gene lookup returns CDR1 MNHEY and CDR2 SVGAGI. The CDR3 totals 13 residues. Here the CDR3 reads CASSYARGSPLHF. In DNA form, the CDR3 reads TGTGCCAGCAGTTACGCAAGGGGATCACCCCTCCACTTT.

The DNA for the CDR3 is TGTGCCTGGAGTGTACAGTCAACTAATGAAAAACTGTTTTTT. Its protein is CAWSVQSTNEKLFF. This chain links TRBV30 with TRBJ1-4, with D hard to call. Germline CDR1 GTSNPN, CDR2 SVGIG (reference sequence). This CDR3 comprises 14 residues. V lost 0 bases, J lost 0 bases, and 5 bases lay in between.

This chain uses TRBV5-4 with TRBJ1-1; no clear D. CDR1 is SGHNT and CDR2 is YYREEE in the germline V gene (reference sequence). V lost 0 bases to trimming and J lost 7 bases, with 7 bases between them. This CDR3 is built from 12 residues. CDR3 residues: CASSLGVGEAFF. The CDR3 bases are TGTGCCAGCAGCTTGGGAGTGGGTGAAGCTTTCTTT.

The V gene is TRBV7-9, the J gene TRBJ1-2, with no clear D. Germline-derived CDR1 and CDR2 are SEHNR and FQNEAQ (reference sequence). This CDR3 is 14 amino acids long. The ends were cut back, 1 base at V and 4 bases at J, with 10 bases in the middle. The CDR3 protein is CASSLGEGIYGYTF. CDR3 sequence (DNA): TGTGCCAGCAGCTTAGGTGAAGGAATCTATGGCTACACCTTC. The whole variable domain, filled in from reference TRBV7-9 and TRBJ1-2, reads DTGVSQNPRHKITKRGQNVTFRCDPISEHNRLYWYRQTLGQGPEFLTYFQNEAQLEKSRLLSDRFSAERPKGSFSTLEIQRTEQGDSAMYLCASSLGEGIYGYTFGSGTRLTVV.

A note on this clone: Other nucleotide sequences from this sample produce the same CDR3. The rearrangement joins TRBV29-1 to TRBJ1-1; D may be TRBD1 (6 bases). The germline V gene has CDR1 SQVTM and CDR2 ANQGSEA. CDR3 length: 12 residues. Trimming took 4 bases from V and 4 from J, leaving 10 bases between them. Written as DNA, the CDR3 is TGCAGCGTTGGGGGGCGCGGCACTGAAGCTTTCTTT. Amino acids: CSVGGRGTEAFF.

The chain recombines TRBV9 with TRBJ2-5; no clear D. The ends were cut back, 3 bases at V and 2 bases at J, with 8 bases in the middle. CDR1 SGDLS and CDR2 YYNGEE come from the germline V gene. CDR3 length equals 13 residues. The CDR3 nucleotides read TGTGCCAGCAGCGCCGGGTTTCAAGAGACCCAGTACTTC. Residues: CASSAGFQETQYF.

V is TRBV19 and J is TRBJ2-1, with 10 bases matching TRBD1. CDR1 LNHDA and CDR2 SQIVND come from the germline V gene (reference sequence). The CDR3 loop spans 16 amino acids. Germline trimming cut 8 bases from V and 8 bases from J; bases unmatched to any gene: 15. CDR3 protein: CASRQGAKTSWYEQFF. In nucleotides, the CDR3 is TGTGCCAGTCGACAGGGGGCGAAGACTAGTTGGTATGAGCAGTTCTTC.

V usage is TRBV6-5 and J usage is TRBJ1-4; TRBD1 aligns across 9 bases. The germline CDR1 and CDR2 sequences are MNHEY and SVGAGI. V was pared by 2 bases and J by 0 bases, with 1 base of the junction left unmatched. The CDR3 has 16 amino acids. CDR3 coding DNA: TGTGCCAGCAGTTACCGGACAGGGGCAACTAATGAAAAACTGTTTTTT. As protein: CASSYRTGATNEKLFF.

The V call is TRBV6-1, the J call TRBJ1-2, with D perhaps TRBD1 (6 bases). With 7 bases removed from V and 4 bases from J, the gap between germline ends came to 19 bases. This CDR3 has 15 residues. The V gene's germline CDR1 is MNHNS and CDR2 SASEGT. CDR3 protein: CASTGRDNFPYGYTF. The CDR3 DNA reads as TGTGCCAGCACAGGCCGGGACAACTTCCCCTATGGCTACACCTTC.

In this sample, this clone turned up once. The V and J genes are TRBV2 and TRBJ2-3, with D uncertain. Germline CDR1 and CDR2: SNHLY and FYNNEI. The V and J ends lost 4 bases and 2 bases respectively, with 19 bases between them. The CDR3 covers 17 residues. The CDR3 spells CASSAAPYSRATDTQYF. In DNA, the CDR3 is TGTGCCAGCAGTGCCGCCCCCTACAGTAGGGCCACAGATACGCAGTATTTT.

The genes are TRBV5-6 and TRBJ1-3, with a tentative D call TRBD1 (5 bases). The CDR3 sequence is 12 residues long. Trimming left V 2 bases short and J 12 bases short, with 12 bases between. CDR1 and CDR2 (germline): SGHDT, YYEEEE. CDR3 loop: CASSFDRGDIYF. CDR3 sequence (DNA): TGTGCCAGCAGCTTCGACCGGGGGGACATATATTTT.

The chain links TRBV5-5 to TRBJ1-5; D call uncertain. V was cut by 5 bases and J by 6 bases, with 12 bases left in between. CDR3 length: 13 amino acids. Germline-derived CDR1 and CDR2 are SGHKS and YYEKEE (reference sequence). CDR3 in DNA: TGTGCCAGCAGTCCCCGATCCACTCAGCCCCAGCATTTT. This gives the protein CASSPRSTQPQHF. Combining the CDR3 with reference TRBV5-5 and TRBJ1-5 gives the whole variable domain DAGVTQSPTHLIKTRGQQVTLRCSPISGHKSVSWYQQVLGQGPQFIFQYYEKEERGRGNFPDRFSARQFPNYSSELNVNALLLGDSALYLCASSPRSTQPQHFGDGTRLSIL.

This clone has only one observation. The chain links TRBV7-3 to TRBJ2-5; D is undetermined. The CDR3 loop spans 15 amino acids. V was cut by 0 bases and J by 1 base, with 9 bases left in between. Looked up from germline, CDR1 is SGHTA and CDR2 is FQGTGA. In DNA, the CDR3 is TGTGCCAGCAGCTTAACTAGCCAGCCCCAAGAGACCCAGTACTTC. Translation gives CASSLTSQPQETQYF.